The rows below give T cell receptor beta chains drawn from one sample of a study of blood T cell repertoires in COVID-19. Clones were read by immunoSEQ multiplex PCR, and TCRdb kept only the in-frame ones, dropping some. The data show approximately 220,000 clones, with 75% to 90% seen just once and roughly 1.2% held by the top ten. Input material: PBMCs or T cells enriched from blood (not recorded which). Receptor source: a man aged 25-45 years who had recovered from COVID-19. The CDR3 runs from the conserved cysteine through the conserved F or W. The D gene is left open where the match is weak. Clone size appears in some rows only: once, few, many, or a class for an expanded clone.

size: .; V: TRBV6-5; J: TRBJ2-7; D: .; DNA: TGTGCCAGCAGTACGACTAGCTACGAGCAGTACTTC; CDR3: CASSTTSYEQYF
size: .; V: TRBV12-1; J: TRBJ2-7; D: .; DNA: TGTGCCAGCAGCACGAGCGGGAGTTTAACGTACGAGCAGTACTTC; CDR3: CASSTSGSLTYEQYF
size: once; V: TRBV10-3; J: TRBJ2-6; D: TRBD1; DNA: TGTGCCATCAGTGATCCGGGACAGATTCTCTCTGGGGCCAACGTCCTGACTTTC; CDR3: CAISDPGQILSGANVLTF
size: .; V: TRBV4-2; J: TRBJ1-3; D: .; DNA: TGTGCCAGCAGCCCCTGGGGCAGGGGAAGGCGATCCTCTGGAAACACCATATATTTT; CDR3: CASSPWGRGRRSSGNTIYF
size: .; V: TRBV27; J: TRBJ1-1; D: .; DNA: TGTGCCAGCAGTCCCCGGTCCCACACTGAAGCTTTCTTT; CDR3: CASSPRSHTEAFF
size: .; V: TRBV21-1; J: TRBJ1-1; D: .; DNA: TGTGCCAGCAGCACTACGACAGGGAAGAACACTGAAGCTTTCTTT; CDR3: CASSTTTGKNTEAFF
size: .; V: TRBV27; J: TRBJ2-7; D: .; DNA: TGTGCCAGCAGTTCGCGCCCTGGGGGGGACAGGAGCTACGAGCAGTACTTC; CDR3: CASSSRPGGDRSYEQYF
size: .; V: TRBV10-3; J: TRBJ2-6; D: TRBD1; DNA: TGTGCCATCAAGACTGACAGGGCTGGGGCCAACGTCCTGACTTTC; CDR3: CAIKTDRAGANVLTF
size: .; V: TRBV30; J: TRBJ1-1; D: .; DNA: TGTGCCTGGAGTCTTTATCCGGGAGGGAGTGATGAAGCTTTCTTT; CDR3: CAWSLYPGGSDEAFF
size: .; V: TRBV29-1; J: TRBJ1-5; D: TRBD1; DNA: TGCAGCGTTGGTGGGACAGGGTGGCAGCCCCAGCATTTT; CDR3: CSVGGTGWQPQHF
size: .; V: TRBV27; J: TRBJ2-4; D: .; DNA: TGTGCCAGCAGTCCGGGGACAATCAAAAACATTCAGTACTTC; CDR3: CASSPGTIKNIQYF
size: .; V: TRBV28; J: TRBJ1-5; D: TRBD1; DNA: TGTGCCAGCAGCGCCCCCCGACAGGGAGGTGGGCTGAGCAATCAGCCCCAGCATTTT; CDR3: CASSAPRQGGGLSNQPQHF
size: once; V: TRBV5-1; J: TRBJ2-7; D: TRBD1; DNA: TGCGCCAGCAGCATGACCGGGACAGACTACGAGCAGTACTTC; CDR3: CASSMTGTDYEQYF
size: .; V: TRBV6-2/TRBV6-3; J: TRBJ2-3; D: .; DNA: TGTGCCAGCAGTTACGGGGGGAGCACAGATACGCAGTATTTT; CDR3: CASSYGGSTDTQYF
size: .; V: TRBV20-1; J: TRBJ2-2; D: .; DNA: TGCAGTGCTAGTAACAGGAACACCGGGGAGCTGTTTTTT; CDR3: CSASNRNTGELFF
size: once; V: TRBV21-1; J: TRBJ1-6; D: .; DNA: TGTGCCAGCAGCAAAGATGAGGGAATCGATTCACCCCTCCACTTT; CDR3: CASSKDEGIDSPLHF
size: .; V: TRBV18; J: TRBJ1-4; D: .; DNA: TGTGCCAGCTCAGTTGGAGCAACTAATGAAAAACTGTTTTTT; CDR3: CASSVGATNEKLFF
size: few; V: TRBV21-1; J: TRBJ1-2; D: .; DNA: TGTGCCAGCAGCCGCAAGCCGACAGGAATCTACGGCTACACCTTC; CDR3: CASSRKPTGIYGYTF
size: .; V: TRBV10-3; J: TRBJ2-2; D: .; DNA: TGTGCCATCAGTGAGTCCAGGGGAATTGGCGGGGAGCTGTTTTTT; CDR3: CAISESRGIGGELFF
size: .; V: TRBV18; J: TRBJ1-2; D: .; DNA: TGTGCCAGCTCACCAGAGGGTACAGGGCCCTATGGCTACACCTTC; CDR3: CASSPEGTGPYGYTF
size: .; V: TRBV29-1; J: TRBJ2-5; D: TRBD1; DNA: TGCAGCGTTGCCAAGGGGGCCGAGACCCAGTACTTC; CDR3: CSVAKGAETQYF
size: .; V: TRBV15; J: TRBJ2-3; D: TRBD1; DNA: TGTGCCCCAGACAGGGACGTTTTAGATACGCAGTATTTT; CDR3: CAPDRDVLDTQYF
size: .; V: TRBV19; J: TRBJ2-2; D: TRBD2; DNA: TGTGCCAGCTGCGGGGGGCACGACACCGGGGAGCTGTTTTTT; CDR3: CASCGGHDTGELFF
size: .; V: TRBV29-1; J: TRBJ1-2; D: .; DNA: TGCAGCGTTACAGACCTCTATGGCTACACCTTC; CDR3: CSVTDLYGYTF
size: .; V: TRBV7-9; J: TRBJ2-1; D: .; DNA: TGTGCCAGCAGCCCCCCATCGGTGGGCCAGTTCTTC; CDR3: CASSPPSVGQFF
size: .; V: TRBV15; J: TRBJ1-2; D: .; DNA: TGTGCCACCAGCAGAGAATACAGGGTTATAGCCGCCTATGGCTACACCTTC; CDR3: CATSREYRVIAAYGYTF
size: .; V: TRBV12-3/TRBV12-4; J: TRBJ1-3; D: .; DNA: TGTGCCAGCAGTTTACACATTGGAAACACCATATATTTT; CDR3: CASSLHIGNTIYF